A single T cell receptor (beta chain) is shown here with its context. This entry belongs to a study of blood T cell repertoires in COVID-19. Whole-study context: Acute and convalescent COVID-19 samples came from the United States, Italy and Spain. Nucleic acid was either cDNA or gDNA, and it came from T cells, B-cell-depleted T cells, or PBMCs.

As originally analysed: Quantification of nucleated cells was approximated via reference gene primer amplification. Assay: immunoSEQ multiplex PCR; the TCRdb copy retains only in-frame clones and omits some. The D gene and trimming were derived from the DNA, and the V and J assignments and clone size from that table. Here the sample spans 150,000 to 200,000 clones, under 85% being singletons. The source material was peripheral blood. The source is a woman of 80 years or more with acute or convalescent COVID-19.

The CDR3 DNA is TGTGCCAGCAGCTCCCCCGGACAGGGGATCTCAGATACGCAGTATTTT. It encodes CASSSPGQGISDTQYF. V usage is TRBV6-2 or TRBV6-3 and J usage is TRBJ2-3; TRBD1 agrees at 9 bases. Germline-derived CDR1 and CDR2 are MNHEY and SVGEGT. With V trimmed by 6 bases and J by 4 bases, 11 bases remained unmatched. The CDR3 sequence is 16 residues long.